The 16 T cell receptor beta chains reported below all come from one sample, sequenced in a study of T cell responses to AZD1222 COVID-19 vaccine. Data came from immunoSEQ multiplex PCR; TCRdb stores just in-frame clones and leaves some out. Of approximately 150,000 clones in the sample, roughly 91% are singletons; the top ten hold around 5%. The specimen was peripheral blood, collected on day 0 of AZD1222 vaccination. Every receptor here comes from an adult in good health.

The chain carries TRBV11-1 and TRBJ1-2; 9 bases align to TRBD1. The germline V gene has CDR1 SGHAT and CDR2 FQDESV (reference sequence). Germline trimming cut 3 bases from V and 8 bases from J; bases unmatched to any gene: 4. The CDR3 sequence is 13 residues long. The CDR3 region is CASSFTGQGGYTF. CDR3 DNA sequence: TGTGCCAGCAGCTTTACCGGACAGGGGGGCTACACCTTC.

The V and J genes are TRBV27 and TRBJ1-4; no reliable D call. Germline-derived CDR1 and CDR2 are MNHEY and SMNVEV (reference sequence). V lost 4 bases and J 10 bases, leaving 10 bases between the germline ends. The CDR3 sequence is 12 residues long. The CDR3 sequence is CASSSSRRKLFF. The DNA of the CDR3 is TGTGCCAGCAGTTCGTCACGACGAAAACTGTTTTTT.

The gene calls are TRBV20-1 and TRBJ2-3; D call uncertain. This CDR3 comprises 10 residues. Trimming removed 3 bases at V and 3 bases at J, with 1 base between. Germline V gives CDR1 DFQATT, CDR2 SNEGSKA (reference sequence). The CDR3 loop is CSARTDTQYF. CDR3 sequence (DNA): TGCAGTGCTAGGACAGATACGCAGTATTTT.

The genes are TRBV15 and TRBJ2-5, with 12 bases lining up with TRBD2. Germline CDR1 is LNHNV and CDR2 is YYDKDF (reference sequence). Germline trimming cut 1 base from V and 2 bases from J; bases unmatched to any gene: 8. The CDR3 runs 18 residues. Here the CDR3 DNA reads TGTGCCACCAGCAGAGGGGTCCTAACTAGCGGGGGGCAAGAGACCCAGTACTTC. This encodes CATSRGVLTSGGQETQYF.

This clone appeared once. V gene TRBV7-9 combines with J gene TRBJ2-7; D ambiguous. Trimming left V 5 bases short and J 3 bases short, with 5 bases between. The CDR3 is made up of 11 amino acids. Germline V gives CDR1 SEHNR, CDR2 FQNEAQ (reference sequence). The CDR3: CASSGDYEQYF. In nucleotides, the CDR3 is TGTGCCAGCAGCGGGGACTACGAGCAGTACTTC.

This chain uses TRBV27 with TRBJ2-2; weak D call: TRBD1 (6 bases). In germline, CDR1 is MNHEY, CDR2 SMNVEV (reference sequence). The CDR3 loop spans 15 amino acids. V gave up 5 bases and J gave up 5 bases, with 15 bases separating them. The DNA for the CDR3 is TGTGCCAGCAGTGTGCTGGGGGCAAATACCGGGGAGCTGTTTTTT. This gives the protein CASSVLGANTGELFF.

This chain links TRBV5-6 with TRBJ1-1; TRBD1 agrees at 7 bases. This CDR3 comprises 14 residues. The J segment lost 4 bases and the V segment lost 4 bases, leaving 7 bases of the junction unmatched. Germline V gene lookup returns CDR1 SGHDT and CDR2 YYEEEE. The CDR3 region is CASSGRDSRTEAFF. CDR3 DNA: TGTGCCAGCAGCGGACGGGACAGCCGCACTGAAGCTTTCTTT. The variable domain in full, completed from reference TRBV5-6 and TRBJ1-1, reads DAGVTQSPTHLIKTRGQQVTLRCSPKSGHDTVSWYQQALGQGPQFIFQYYEEEERQRGNFPDRFSGHQFPNYSSELNVNALLLGDSALYLCASSGRDSRTEAFFGQGTRLTVV.

This clone turned up a few times. The genes are TRBV11-2 and TRBJ2-7; 8 bases match TRBD1. The CDR3 contains 18 residues. Germline V gene sequence: CDR1 SGHAT, CDR2 FQNNGV. J gave up 6 bases and V 5 bases, and 21 bases lay outside the gene matches. Written as DNA, the CDR3 is TGTGCCAGCAGCCGTTGGGACCGGGGGACAGGACGTCGGAGCGAGCAGTACTTC. Translation: CASSRWDRGTGRRSEQYF.

With regard to this clone: Other nucleotide sequences in the sample specify the same CDR3. The CDR3 protein is CATSRDRGTEAFF. The CDR3 nucleotides are TGTGCCACCAGCAGAGATAGGGGCACTGAAGCTTTCTTT. The rearrangement joins TRBV15 to TRBJ1-1, with D possibly TRBD1 on 5 matching bases. V gave up 0 bases and J gave up 4 bases, with 6 bases separating them. Germline CDR1 LNHNV, CDR2 YYDKDF (reference sequence). The CDR3 runs to 13 residues.

The chain carries TRBV5-1 and TRBJ2-6, with D possibly called TRBD1 or TRBD2 (5 bases each). Germline-derived CDR1 and CDR2 are SGHRS and YFSETQ. The CDR3 totals 18 residues. Deletions cut 2 bases from V and 0 bases from J, with 15 bases between. CDR3 loop: CASSFGAGITSGANVLTF. The CDR3 nucleotides read TGCGCCAGCAGCTTCGGGGCAGGTATTACCTCTGGGGCCAACGTCCTGACTTTC. Together with reference TRBV5-1 and TRBJ2-6, the CDR3 gives the full variable domain: KAGVTQTPRYLIKTRGQQVTLSCSPISGHRSVSWYQQTPGQGLQFLFEYFSETQRNKGNFPGRFSGRQFSNSRSEMNVSTLELGDSALYLCASSFGAGITSGANVLTFGAGSRLTVL.

The rearrangement links TRBV19 to TRBJ2-1; D call uncertain. Trimming removed 6 bases from V and 5 bases from J, with 8 bases in between. This CDR3 is built from 12 residues. CDR1 LNHDA and CDR2 SQIVND come from the germline V gene (reference sequence). The CDR3 here is CASSRANNEQFF. As DNA, the CDR3 is TGTGCCAGTAGCCGGGCCAACAATGAGCAGTTCTTC.

V gene TRBV7-2 combines with J gene TRBJ2-7; no firm D call. From germline, CDR1 is SGHTA and CDR2 FQGNSA. CDR3 size: 15 residues. Between the trimmed V and J ends, which lost 1 base and 2 bases, there was a span of 12 bases. CDR3 in amino acids: CASSLDFGRTYEQYF. CDR3 nucleotides: TGTGCCAGCAGCTTAGATTTTGGCAGAACCTACGAGCAGTACTTC. Drawing the rest from reference TRBV7-2 and TRBJ2-7, the complete variable domain is GAGVSQSPSNKVTEKGKDVELRCDPISGHTALYWYRQSLGQGLEFLIYFQGNSAPDKSGLPSDRFSAERTGGSVSTLTIQRTQQEDSAVYLCASSLDFGRTYEQYFGPGTRLTVT.

The chain carries TRBV7-7 and TRBJ2-1; 9 bases map to TRBD2. CDR1 is SSHAT and CDR2 is FNYEAQ in the germline V gene (reference sequence). The CDR3 totals 15 residues. Trimming at V came to 4 bases and at J to 7 bases, leaving 8 bases not matched to a gene. The CDR3 is CASSWGLAVDNEQFF. DNA of the CDR3: TGTGCCAGCAGCTGGGGACTAGCTGTCGATAATGAGCAGTTCTTC.

J is TRBJ1-6 and V is TRBV14; 11 positions match TRBD1. The CDR3 is 22 amino acids. V was clipped by 0 bases and J by 0 bases; unmatched bases: 13. In germline, CDR1 is SGHDN, CDR2 FVKESK. The CDR3 spells CASSQDHWGTGGNSSYNSPLHF. In DNA, the CDR3 is TGTGCCAGCAGCCAAGATCACTGGGGGACAGGGGGGAACAGCTCCTATAATTCACCCCTCCACTTT.

The chain couples TRBV7-6 to TRBJ2-7; the match to TRBD2 covers 11 bases. CDR3 length: 18 amino acids. Germline V gene sequence: CDR1 SGHVS, CDR2 FNYEAQ. Trimming at V came to 5 bases and at J to 7 bases, leaving 19 bases not matched to a gene. For the CDR3, the DNA is TGTGCCAGCAGCCCATTAGTCGCCTTAGCGGGAGGGACCTGGGAGCAGTACTTC. Its translation: CASSPLVALAGGTWEQYF.

This rearrangement joins TRBV6-5 to TRBJ1-2; no firm D call. The CDR3 extends over 12 amino acids. Deletions cut 8 bases from V and 0 bases from J, with 7 bases between. CDR1 is MNHEY, CDR2 SVGAGI, per germline. CDR3 loop: CASSEANYGYTF. The CDR3 coding sequence is TGTGCCAGCTCCGAGGCTAACTATGGCTACACCTTC.